This is a list of T cell receptor beta chains from one sample in a study of blood T cell repertoires in COVID-19. Libraries were prepared by immunoSEQ multiplex PCR; TCRdb keeps only in-frame clonotypes and omits some of them. The sample carries 250,000 to 300,000 clones, 81% recorded once. The material sequenced was peripheral blood. These receptors originate from a woman aged 55 to 70 with active or convalescent COVID-19. CDR3s include the opening cysteine and the closing phenylalanine or tryptophan. D genes are given only for firm matches. Where a row states a size, it is once, few, many or the class of an expanded clone; other rows omit it.

j_call | clone_size | v_call | d_call | cdr3_aa | cdr3_nt
TRBJ1-4 | NA | TRBV5-4 | TRBD1 | CASSLEGGNEKLFF | TGTGCCAGCAGCTTGGAAGGGGGCAATGAAAAACTGTTTTTT
TRBJ2-1 | NA | TRBV5-1 | NA | CASSQGTNNEQFF | TGCGCCAGCAGTCAAGGGACAAACAATGAGCAGTTCTTC
TRBJ1-1 | NA | TRBV5-1 | NA | CASSLEGDPEAFF | TGCGCCAGCAGCTTGGAGGGGGACCCTGAAGCTTTCTTT
TRBJ2-7 | NA | TRBV7-3 | NA | CASSLRAEQYF | TGTGCCAGCAGCTTAAGGGCCGAGCAGTACTTC
TRBJ2-3 | few | TRBV7-3 | NA | CASSSSTGSDTQYF | TGTGCCAGCAGCTCCTCAACAGGCTCCGATACGCAGTATTTT
TRBJ1-6 | NA | TRBV5-1 | TRBD1 | CASSGQGSSPLHF | TGCGCCAGCAGTGGACAGGGTAGCTCACCCCTCCACTTT
TRBJ1-5 | NA | TRBV19 | TRBD1 | CASSPGTVYQPQHF | TGTGCCAGTAGTCCAGGGACAGTCTATCAGCCCCAGCATTTT
TRBJ2-3 | NA | TRBV6-4 | TRBD1 | CASRTTGASTDTQYF | TGTGCCAGCAGAACCACAGGGGCTAGCACAGATACGCAGTATTTT
TRBJ2-3 | NA | TRBV5-1 | NA | CASRGLLTDTQYF | TGCGCCAGCAGGGGCCTGCTCACAGATACGCAGTATTTT
TRBJ2-2 | NA | TRBV10-3 | NA | CAISESYRSLNTGELFF | TGTGCCATCAGTGAGTCGTACAGGAGCCTGAACACCGGGGAGCTGTTTTTT
TRBJ1-2 | NA | TRBV19 | NA | CASTNDLRVYGYTF | TGTGCCAGTACCAATGACCTACGGGTCTATGGCTACACCTTC
TRBJ1-1 | NA | TRBV30 | NA | CAWRKRGQNTEAFF | TGTGCCTGGAGGAAGCGGGGTCAGAACACTGAAGCTTTCTTT
TRBJ2-2 | few | TRBV5-1 | TRBD1 | CASSQTGSTGELFF | TGCGCCAGCAGCCAGACAGGGTCCACCGGGGAGCTGTTTTTT
TRBJ1-1 | few | TRBV7-9 | TRBD1 | CASSLPADRGPMNTEAFF | TGTGCCAGCAGCTTACCGGCTGACAGGGGACCCATGAACACTGAAGCTTTCTTT
TRBJ1-3 | NA | TRBV30 | NA | CAWNTGGLTGNTIYF | TGTGCCTGGAACACGGGGGGATTAACTGGAAACACCATATATTTT
TRBJ1-6 | NA | TRBV5-4 | NA | CASSHDSSSYNSPLHF | TGTGCCAGCAGCCACGACAGTAGCTCCTATAATTCACCCCTCCACTTT
TRBJ1-3 | NA | TRBV7-8 | NA | CASSSELWRSGNTIYF | TGTGCCAGCAGCTCCGAATTGTGGAGGTCTGGAAACACCATATATTTT
TRBJ2-7 | NA | TRBV4-3 | TRBD1 | CASSQDSRTGSYEQYF | TGCGCCAGCAGCCAAGATTCAAGGACAGGGTCCTACGAGCAGTACTTC
TRBJ1-2 | NA | TRBV5-6 | NA | CASSLVDSNYGYTF | TGTGCCAGCAGCTTGGTGGACAGCAACTATGGCTACACCTTC
TRBJ2-3 | NA | TRBV3-1/TRBV3-2 | TRBD1 | CASSQRGTGVADTQYF | TGTGCCAGCAGCCAGCGTGGGACAGGGGTAGCAGATACGCAGTATTTT
TRBJ2-5 | NA | TRBV5-1 | TRBD2 | CASSLSSGGQETQYF | TGCGCCAGCAGCTTATCCAGCGGGGGACAAGAGACCCAGTACTTC
TRBJ2-7 | NA | TRBV10-3 | TRBD1 | CAISETQGASYEQYF | TGTGCCATCAGTGAGACACAGGGGGCCTCCTACGAGCAGTACTTC
TRBJ2-7 | NA | TRBV7-7 | TRBD1 | CASSLGDSVSYEQYF | TGTGCTAGCAGCTTAGGGGACAGCGTCTCCTACGAGCAGTACTTC
TRBJ1-4 | NA | TRBV7-2 | TRBD1 | CASSSGQGDEKLFF | TGTGCCAGCAGCTCCGGTCAGGGGGACGAAAAACTGTTTTTT
TRBJ1-5 | NA | TRBV5-6 | TRBD1 | CASSSGQVEEPQHF | TGTGCCAGCAGCTCGGGACAGGTAGAGGAACCCCAGCATTTT
TRBJ2-2 | NA | TRBV14 | NA | CASSPAPVTGELFF | TGTGCCAGCAGCCCCGCCCCGGTCACCGGGGAGCTGTTTTTT
TRBJ1-1 | NA | TRBV5-4 | TRBD1 | CASSSMTGAVFGGTEAFF | TGTGCCAGCAGCTCCATGACAGGGGCCGTCTTTGGAGGCACTGAAGCTTTCTTT
TRBJ1-2 | NA | TRBV2 | NA | CASSIGYGYTF | TGTGCCAGCAGTATCGGCTATGGCTACACCTTC
TRBJ1-1 | NA | TRBV6-5 | TRBD1 | CASSSQDRSNTEAFF | TGTGCCAGCAGTTCCCAGGACAGGTCCAACACTGAAGCTTTCTTT
TRBJ1-4 | NA | TRBV27 | TRBD1 | CASGDRGRTNEKLFF | TGTGCCAGCGGGGACAGGGGGCGGACTAATGAAAAACTGTTTTTT
TRBJ2-7 | NA | TRBV3-1/TRBV3-2 | TRBD2 | CASSLIAGGIATYEQYF | TGTGCCAGCAGCCTAATAGCGGGGGGGATTGCTACCTACGAGCAGTACTTC
TRBJ1-6 | once | TRBV6-2/TRBV6-3 | NA | CASSYVAGDSPLHF | TGTGCCAGCAGTTACGTTGCGGGGGATTCACCCCTCCACTTT
TRBJ1-1 | NA | TRBV18 | TRBD1 | CASPSPQGAGTEAFF | TGTGCCAGCCCATCTCCCCAGGGGGCCGGTACTGAAGCTTTCTTT
TRBJ1-2 | NA | TRBV18 | NA | CASSPQGDYGYTF | TGTGCCAGCTCACCGCAGGGTGACTATGGCTACACCTTC
TRBJ1-2 | NA | TRBV30 | TRBD1 | CAWRTGGSNYGYTF | TGTGCCTGGCGGACAGGGGGCTCTAACTATGGCTACACCTTC
TRBJ1-3 | NA | TRBV3-1/TRBV3-2 | NA | CASSLRGGAGNTIYF | TGTGCCAGCAGCCTGCGAGGTGGAGCTGGAAACACCATATATTTT
TRBJ2-7 | NA | TRBV4-3 | NA | CASSQEHPGISEQYF | TGCGCCAGCAGCCAAGAGCATCCGGGAATCAGCGAGCAGTACTTC
TRBJ1-1 | NA | TRBV18 | TRBD1 | CAGTGTGAGSEAFF | TGTGCCGGAACCGGGACAGGGGCGGGGTCTGAAGCTTTCTTT
TRBJ1-4 | NA | TRBV11-2 | NA | CASSLDIGEKLFF | TGTGCCAGCAGCCTAGATATCGGGGAAAAACTGTTTTTT
TRBJ1-2 | NA | TRBV2 | TRBD1 | CASTMTGGYYTF | TGTGCCAGCACCATGACAGGGGGTTACTACACCTTC
TRBJ1-2 | NA | TRBV19 | NA | CASSIDQGRSYTF | TGTGCCAGTAGTATAGATCAGGGGAGAAGCTACACCTTC
TRBJ2-7 | NA | TRBV7-9 | TRBD2 | CASSLERGGFDYEQYF | TGTGCCAGCAGCTTAGAGCGGGGGGGCTTCGACTACGAGCAGTACTTC
TRBJ1-2 | NA | TRBV28 | NA | CASREQINYGYTF | TGTGCCAGTAGAGAACAGATTAACTATGGCTACACCTTC
TRBJ1-1 | NA | TRBV6-5 | NA | CASSYSPGQNTEAFF | TGTGCCAGCAGTTACTCCCCGGGACAGAACACTGAAGCTTTCTTT
TRBJ2-5 | NA | TRBV5-4 | TRBD1 | CASSLRDRGATQYF | TGTGCCAGCAGCCTCCGGGACAGGGGCGCGACCCAGTACTTC
TRBJ1-6 | NA | TRBV3-1/TRBV3-2 | TRBD1 | CASSQELTGTANSPLHF | TGTGCCAGCAGCCAGGAACTTACCGGGACAGCGAATTCACCCCTCCACTTT
TRBJ2-7 | NA | TRBV9 | TRBD1 | CASSVAPSGTGVSYEQYF | TGTGCCAGCAGCGTAGCTCCTTCCGGGACAGGGGTTTCCTACGAGCAGTACTTC
TRBJ2-5 | few | TRBV7-3 | TRBD2 | CASSLGLAGEETQYF | TGTGCCAGCAGCTTAGGGCTAGCGGGGGAAGAGACCCAGTACTTC
TRBJ2-2 | NA | TRBV6-5 | NA | CASSYLRSVSGELFF | TGTGCCAGCAGTTACCTCCGCTCGGTTTCCGGGGAGCTGTTTTTT
TRBJ2-5 | NA | TRBV7-2 | TRBD1 | CASSRGQEETQYF | TGTGCCAGCAGTCGCGGACAGGAAGAGACCCAGTACTTC
TRBJ2-1 | NA | TRBV19 | NA | CASRTVNSYNEQFF | TGTGCCAGTAGAACAGTCAACTCCTACAATGAGCAGTTCTTC
TRBJ2-3 | once | TRBV11-3 | NA | CASSQGGGPSTDTQYF | TGTGCCAGCAGCCAAGGCGGGGGCCCAAGCACAGATACGCAGTATTTT